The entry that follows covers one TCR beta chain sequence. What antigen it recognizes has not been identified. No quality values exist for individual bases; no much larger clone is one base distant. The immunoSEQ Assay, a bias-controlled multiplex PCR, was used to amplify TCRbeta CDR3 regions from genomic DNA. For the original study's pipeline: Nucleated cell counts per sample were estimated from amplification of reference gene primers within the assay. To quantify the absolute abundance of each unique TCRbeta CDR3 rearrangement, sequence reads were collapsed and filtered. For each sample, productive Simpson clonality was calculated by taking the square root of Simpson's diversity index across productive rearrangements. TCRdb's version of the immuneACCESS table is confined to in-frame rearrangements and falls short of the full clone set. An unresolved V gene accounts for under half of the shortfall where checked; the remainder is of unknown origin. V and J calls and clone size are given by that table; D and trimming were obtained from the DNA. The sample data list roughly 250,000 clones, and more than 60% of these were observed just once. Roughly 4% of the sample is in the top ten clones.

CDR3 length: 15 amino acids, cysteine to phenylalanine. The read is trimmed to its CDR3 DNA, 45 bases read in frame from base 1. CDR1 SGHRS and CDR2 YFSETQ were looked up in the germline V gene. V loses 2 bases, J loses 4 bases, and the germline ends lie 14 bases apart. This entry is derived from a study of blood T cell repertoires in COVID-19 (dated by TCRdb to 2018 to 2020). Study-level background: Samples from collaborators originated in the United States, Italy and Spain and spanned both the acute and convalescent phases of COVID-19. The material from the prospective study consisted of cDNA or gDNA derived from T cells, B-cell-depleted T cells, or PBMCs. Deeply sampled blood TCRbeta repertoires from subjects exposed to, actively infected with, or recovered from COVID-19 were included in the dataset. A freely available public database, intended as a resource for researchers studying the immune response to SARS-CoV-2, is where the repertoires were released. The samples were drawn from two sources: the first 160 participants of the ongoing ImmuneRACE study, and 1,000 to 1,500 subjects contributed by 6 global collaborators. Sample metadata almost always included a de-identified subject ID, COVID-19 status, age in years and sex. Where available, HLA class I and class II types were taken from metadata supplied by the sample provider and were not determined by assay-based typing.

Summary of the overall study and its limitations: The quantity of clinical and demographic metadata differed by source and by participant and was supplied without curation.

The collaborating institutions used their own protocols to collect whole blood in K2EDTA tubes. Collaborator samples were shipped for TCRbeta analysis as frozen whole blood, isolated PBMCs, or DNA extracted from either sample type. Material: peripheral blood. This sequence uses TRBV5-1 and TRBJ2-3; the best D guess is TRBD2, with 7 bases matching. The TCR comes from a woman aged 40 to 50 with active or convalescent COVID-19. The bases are TGCGCCAGCAGCTTTACAGGGAGGGGATCAGATACGCAGTATTTT. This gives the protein CASSFTGRGSDTQYF.